This T cell receptor beta chain stems from a study of beta chain features in type 1 diabetes (dated by TCRdb to 2016 to 2019). General notes on the study: Mean age, gender distribution, total cell number and subset yield did not differ between patients and healthy donors. Across all samples, about 110 million sorted cells were examined, and cell number per subset correlated strongly with RNA yield. In the study, TCRB repertoires of sorted circulating CD4+ T cell subsets from recently diagnosed type 1 diabetes patients were compared with those of matched healthy donors. Regulatory and stem cell-like memory subsets were obtained from only 8 patients and roughly 8 healthy donors, while naive and central memory subsets were obtained from all 28 donors. Results and caveats for the whole study, not just this receptor: In all four CD4+ subsets, TCRB CDR3 length was moderately but significantly shorter in type 1 diabetes patients. Naive, central memory and regulatory TCRB repertoires appeared to be more alike among patients than among healthy donors. Shorter templates might be favored by PCR, yet because patient and control samples were amplified and corrected together, any such skew would affect both groups equally. Only small numbers of individuals were included in the HLA sub-analyses, which left unresolved whether HLA type had any influence on TCRB rearrangement. Because cDNA was sequenced instead of genomic DNA, highly expressing activated cells could be over-represented, though the groups showed no difference in activation or CD3 levels. At VDJ recombination sites, type 1 diabetes patients had fewer insertions and more deleted nucleotides, which implies abnormalities in thymic rearrangement.

V loses 7 bases at its end and J loses 3 bases; junction bases beyond the gene matches: 5. Reading the germline V gene (reference sequence) gives CDR1 GTSNPN and CDR2 SVGIG. The CDR3 holds 12 amino acids from the cysteine to the phenylalanine. Only CDR3 DNA remains: 36 bases, in frame from the first base. For this clone: The antigen this receptor binds is unknown. No much larger clone is present one base from it, and per-base qualities are unavailable.

The entire amount of isolated RNA was reverse transcribed using the High Capacity cDNA Reverse Transcription Kit, so the sequenced TCRB transcripts were expressed ones. Deep immunoSEQ sequencing was applied to naive, central memory and regulatory T cell samples, giving an average of around 4 million total reads per sample. Sorted cells were lysed in RLT buffer, and RNA was extracted using DNase-treated RNeasy Micro or Mini kits according to cell number. Each cell subset was processed separately to prevent cross-contamination, with patient and healthy donor samples processed together. Using the immunoSEQ multiplex PCR, TCRB sequences were amplified from cDNA into 87-bp fragments spanning the CDR3 region. The amplicons were sequenced using the Illumina HiSeq platform. In the original analysis: Synthetic template baselines were used to correct PCR bias computationally, reads within Hamming distance 2 were collapsed, and singletons that could not be merged were discarded. Reads were aligned against IMGT so that V, D and J genes, CDR3 length and insertions or deletions at six rearrangement sites could be assigned. Within each subset, clonotype counts were normalized to sorted cell number, after which true diversity and Gini coefficients were computed with the tcR R package. Repertoire sharing was quantified using the overlap coefficient calculated on TCRB nucleotide sequences. Out-of-frame TCRB sequences from naive cells were analyzed as a proxy for the pre-selection repertoire. TCRdb stores this immuneACCESS table with in-frame sequences only. Part of the clones is absent; in the studies checked, under half of the shortfall reflects unresolved V genes, and no reason is known for the rest. That table gives V, J and clone size, and the DNA gave D and trimming. Present in this sample are 250,000 or so clones, roughly 21% of which were seen just once. 0.028% of the sample goes to the ten largest clones.

Each donor gave one peripheral blood draw, averaging around 120 mL, which was collected into heparinised tubes. A BD FACSAria II and a panel including CD45RO, CCR7, CD25, CD127, CD95 and CD27 were used to sort naive, central memory, regulatory and stem cell-like memory CD4+ T cells. All sorted populations exceeded 95% purity. Right away, PBMCs were isolated by Lymphoprep density gradient centrifugation and were stained directly, with no culture step. Samples were stained and sorted in pairs, with one healthy donor and one patient per experiment, so that batch effects were minimized. The chain links TRBV30 with TRBJ2-7, with 8 middle bases fitting TRBD1. The sample was naive CD4+ T cells from blood. The sample's cell subset or site label, in plain terms: true naive CD4+ T cells. This receptor was taken from a woman in her thirties or forties with type 1 diabetes. This receptor has the CDR3 CASTGAYYEQYF. In nucleotide form, the sequence is TGTGCCTCGACAGGGGCATACTACGAGCAGTACTTC.